This T cell receptor beta chain is drawn from a study of blood T cells in healthy people across ages. A second PCR of 7 to 11 cycles used a sample-barcoded 5' primer and a J-beta primer mix. TCRdb used MiXCR to reprocess the 5' RACE reads, holding one entry per CDR3 protein. Among 1,500,000 or so distinct CDR3 sequences listed, around 59% were seen once. V gave up 0 bases and J gave up 7 bases, with 12 bases separating them. This CDR3 is built from 14 residues. The germline V gene encodes CDR1 SNHLY and CDR2 FYNNEI. The sample consisted of blood. This chain uses TRBV2 with TRBJ2-5; D call uncertain. The TCR was taken from a young man in good health. CDR3 bases: TGTGCCAGCAGTGAAGCCCCGCCCGCCCGGACCCAGTACTTC. This sequence encodes CASSEAPPARTQYF.